This entry concerns a single TCR beta chain. The entry originates in a study of T cell responses to AZD1222 COVID-19 vaccine. Method: immunoSEQ multiplex PCR; TCRdb's copy keeps in-frame clones and lacks some. This sample has 100,000 to 150,000 clones; around 90% occur once, and the top ten carry under 35%. Trimming cost V 0 bases and J 2 bases; bases outside gene matches: 9. Germline-derived CDR1 and CDR2 are MGHRA and YSYEKL. There are 17 residues in the CDR3. The source is an adult in good health. The source material was peripheral blood, sampled on day 0 of AZD1222 vaccination. This chain links TRBV4-1 with TRBJ2-5; 7 nucleotides match TRBD2. The CDR3 nucleotides read TGCGCCAGCAGCCAAGATCGGGCGGGAGCGCTACAAGAGACCCAGTACTTC. This sequence encodes CASSQDRAGALQETQYF.